These T cell receptor beta chains were read from a single sample in a study of OX40 agonist ivuxolimab in advanced cancers. The data were produced by immunoSEQ multiplex PCR, yet TCRdb's version contains in-frame clones alone and is incomplete. The data contain 77,000 or so clones, 90% to 95% of them singletons. Source: CD4+ or CD8+ T cells sorted from blood, taken in a trial of the OX40 agonist ivuxolimab. The receptors were gathered from an adult with an advanced solid tumor such as melanoma, head and neck, liver or kidney cancer. Both conserved end residues are part of each CDR3. A D gene is named only where the DNA matches it firmly. The size field is filled for only some rows; it gives once, few, many or a size class.

CDR3 length	V gene	J gene	clone size	D gene	CDR3 protein	CDR3 DNA
12	TRBV5-1	TRBJ1-1	NA	TRBD1	CASSLEGGRAFF	TGCGCCAGCAGCTTGGAAGGGGGCAGGGCTTTCTTT
15	TRBV27	TRBJ2-3	NA	NA	CASRKKSDSTDTQYF	TGTGCCAGCCGAAAGAAGTCCGATAGCACAGATACGCAGTATTTT
14	TRBV7-3	TRBJ2-7	once	TRBD1	CASSKGQGVGEQYF	TGTGCCAGCAGCAAAGGACAGGGAGTAGGCGAGCAGTACTTC
15	TRBV29-1	TRBJ2-5	NA	TRBD2	CSVGTSGGAWETQYF	TGCAGCGTAGGGACTAGCGGGGGGGCTTGGGAGACCCAGTACTTC
16	TRBV10-3	TRBJ2-2	once	NA	CATTLRDPGNTGELFF	TGTGCCACCACTCTCCGGGACCCAGGGAACACCGGGGAGCTGTTTTTT
15	TRBV27	TRBJ2-3	NA	TRBD2	CASSFWRGGTDTQYF	TGTGCCAGCAGTTTCTGGCGGGGGGGCACAGATACGCAGTATTTT
13	TRBV6-6	TRBJ2-1	NA	NA	CASTKQWNDEQFF	TGTGCCAGCACCAAACAATGGAACGATGAGCAGTTCTTC
15	TRBV5-1	TRBJ1-6	NA	TRBD1	CASSFFQGQISPLHF	TGCGCCAGCAGCTTCTTCCAGGGACAGATTTCACCCCTCCACTTT
14	TRBV9	TRBJ2-5	NA	NA	CASSVATGEETQYF	TGTGCCAGCAGCGTAGCTACTGGGGAAGAGACCCAGTACTTC
12	TRBV19	TRBJ1-2	few	TRBD1	CASRQGPYGYTF	TGTGCCAGTCGACAGGGGCCCTATGGCTACACCTTC
13	TRBV7-2	TRBJ2-7	NA	NA	CASSLVGTYEQYF	TGTGCCAGCAGCTTGGTGGGTACCTACGAGCAGTACTTC
14	TRBV4-1	TRBJ2-5	NA	TRBD1	CASSHTGTGETQYF	TGCGCCAGCAGCCATACCGGGACAGGAGAGACCCAGTACTTC
17	TRBV15	TRBJ2-5	NA	TRBD2	CATSRDSGTSFQETQYF	TGTGCCACCAGCAGAGATTCGGGGACTAGCTTCCAAGAGACCCAGTACTTC
15	TRBV18	TRBJ1-2	NA	NA	CASSPGQGESYGYTF	TGTGCCAGCTCACCTGGGCAGGGAGAGAGCTATGGCTACACCTTC
17	TRBV5-1	TRBJ2-1	NA	TRBD1	CASSLFRTGVTYNEQFF	TGCGCCAGCAGCTTGTTCCGGACAGGCGTTACCTACAATGAGCAGTTCTTC
14	TRBV19	TRBJ1-3	NA	NA	CASSETPKGNTIYF	TGTGCCAGTTCGGAGACACCTAAAGGAAACACCATATATTTT
16	TRBV11-3	TRBJ1-2	few	NA	CASSFEGRQGDYGYTF	TGTGCCAGCAGCTTCGAGGGGCGCCAAGGGGACTATGGCTACACCTTC
15	TRBV9	TRBJ2-7	NA	NA	CASSLQTGPIYEQYF	TGTGCCAGCAGCCTCCAGACAGGACCCATCTACGAGCAGTACTTC
11	TRBV10-3	TRBJ2-7	NA	NA	CASGQFYEQYF	TGTGCCAGCGGACAGTTCTACGAGCAGTACTTC
15	TRBV19	TRBJ2-1	NA	NA	CASSERASSYNEQFF	TGTGCCAGTAGTGAGCGGGCAAGCTCCTACAATGAGCAGTTCTTC
16	TRBV28	TRBJ2-3	NA	TRBD2	CASSLSHSGRPDTQYF	TGTGCCAGCAGTTTATCCCATAGCGGGAGACCAGATACGCAGTATTTT
17	TRBV5-1	TRBJ2-2	NA	NA	CASSLELAQQNTGELFF	TGCGCCAGCAGCTTGGAATTAGCGCAGCAGAACACCGGGGAGCTGTTTTTT
14	TRBV5-5	TRBJ2-1	NA	TRBD1	CASSVGQGLGEQFF	TGTGCCAGCAGTGTAGGACAGGGCCTTGGTGAGCAGTTCTTC
13	TRBV5-1	TRBJ1-1	few	NA	CASRLRVETEAFF	TGCGCCAGCAGATTGCGGGTAGAGACTGAAGCTTTCTTT
14	TRBV5-1	TRBJ2-5	NA	NA	CASSLGQLRETQYF	TGCGCCAGCAGCTTGGGGCAGCTGAGGGAGACCCAGTACTTC
14	TRBV7-2	TRBJ2-5	once	NA	CASSPDYGQETQYF	TGTGCCAGCAGCCCGGACTATGGGCAAGAGACCCAGTACTTC
15	TRBV28	TRBJ2-7	once	NA	CASSLGVGFAYEQYF	TGTGCCAGCAGTTTAGGGGTCGGCTTTGCCTACGAGCAGTACTTC
14	TRBV19	TRBJ2-1	NA	TRBD1	CASSDRAESPEQFF	TGTGCCAGTTCGGACAGGGCTGAATCCCCTGAGCAGTTCTTC
13	TRBV7-9	TRBJ2-7	NA	NA	CASSLAQETEQYF	TGTGCCAGCAGCTTAGCGCAAGAAACCGAGCAGTACTTC
14	TRBV7-2	TRBJ2-7	NA	NA	CASSLQPSFYEQYF	TGTGCCAGCAGCTTACAGCCAAGTTTCTACGAGCAGTACTTC
13	TRBV10-3	TRBJ2-5	NA	NA	CATLRGLQETQYF	TGTGCCACCTTGCGGGGACTCCAAGAGACCCAGTACTTC
16	TRBV5-4	TRBJ2-3	NA	TRBD2	CASSSTAGGITDTQYF	TGTGCCAGCAGCTCTACAGCGGGGGGGATCACAGATACGCAGTATTTT
16	TRBV11-2	TRBJ2-7	NA	TRBD2	CASSLVRLAGVLEQYF	TGTGCCAGCAGCTTAGTGCGTCTAGCGGGAGTCCTCGAGCAGTACTTC
16	TRBV11-3	TRBJ2-1	NA	NA	CASSLDSSSISNEQFF	TGTGCCAGCAGCTTAGATTCGTCCAGTATCTCGAATGAGCAGTTCTTC
16	TRBV6-6	TRBJ2-5	NA	TRBD2	CASRQSGLAPGGTQYF	TGTGCCAGCAGACAATCCGGACTAGCCCCCGGAGGGACCCAGTACTTC
13	TRBV7-9	TRBJ1-1	NA	NA	CASSLHMNTEAFF	TGTGCCAGCAGCTTACATATGAACACTGAAGCTTTCTTT
12	TRBV2	TRBJ1-2	NA	NA	CASSVESYGYTF	TGTGCCAGCAGTGTAGAATCCTATGGCTACACCTTC
14	TRBV19	TRBJ2-5	NA	TRBD1	CASSVGQGVRTQYF	TGTGCCAGTAGTGTCGGACAGGGGGTCAGGACCCAGTACTTC
11	TRBV28	TRBJ2-7	NA	NA	CASSSTSRVYF	TGTGCCAGCAGTTCGACGTCCCGGGTGTACTTC
15	TRBV11-3	TRBJ2-7	NA	NA	CASSKGGPTLYEQYF	TGTGCCAGCAGCAAAGGGGGGCCGACCCTCTACGAGCAGTACTTC
16	TRBV9	TRBJ2-7	NA	NA	CASSVAAGRATYEQYF	TGTGCCAGCAGCGTAGCGGCCGGCAGGGCTACCTACGAGCAGTACTTC
13	TRBV6-5	TRBJ1-1	NA	TRBD1	CASRETRDSEAFF	TGTGCCAGCAGGGAAACCCGGGACAGTGAAGCTTTCTTT
16	TRBV5-1	TRBJ1-2	NA	TRBD1	CASSLDDRVSNYGYTF	TGCGCCAGCAGCTTGGACGACAGGGTATCTAACTATGGCTACACCTTC
14	TRBV2	TRBJ2-5	NA	NA	CASSEHSSQETQYF	TGTGCCAGCAGTGAACACAGTTCCCAAGAGACCCAGTACTTC
17	TRBV7-6	TRBJ2-5	once	NA	CASSLYHGRGEAQTQYF	TGTGCCAGCAGCTTATACCACGGGAGAGGGGAAGCGCAGACCCAGTACTTC
14	TRBV6-5	TRBJ1-1	NA	TRBD1	CASSYRDSSAEAFF	TGTGCCAGCAGTTACAGGGACAGCTCCGCTGAAGCTTTCTTT
13	TRBV7-9	TRBJ1-2	few	NA	CASSLAGDYGYTF	TGTGCCAGCAGCTTAGCAGGGGACTATGGCTACACCTTC
14	TRBV10-3	TRBJ2-1	NA	TRBD2	CAISPLAGLNEQFF	TGTGCCATCAGTCCACTAGCGGGCCTTAATGAGCAGTTCTTC
14	TRBV7-2	TRBJ2-3	NA	NA	CASSSVGVTDTQYF	TGTGCCAGCAGCTCGGTAGGGGTCACAGATACGCAGTATTTT
13	TRBV7-2	TRBJ2-5	NA	NA	CAISRTAQETQYF	TGTGCCATCTCCCGCACCGCGCAAGAGACCCAGTACTTC
14	TRBV6-5	TRBJ2-7	NA	TRBD2	CASSFQRGSYEQYF	TGTGCCAGCAGTTTCCAGCGGGGTTCCTACGAGCAGTACTTC
15	TRBV28	TRBJ1-4	NA	NA	CASSSPGTSGEKLFF	TGTGCCAGCAGTTCCCCCGGGACTTCGGGGGAAAAACTGTTTTTT
14	TRBV6-1	TRBJ1-6	NA	NA	CASSTRTVNSPLHF	TGTGCCAGCAGTACCCGGACAGTAAATTCACCCCTCCACTTT
14	TRBV28	TRBJ1-6	NA	NA	CASRLQGGGTPLHF	TGTGCCAGCCGGTTACAGGGAGGCGGAACACCCCTCCACTTT
21	TRBV19	TRBJ2-1	once	NA	CASSIRGGQGLASGSYNEQFF	TGTGCCAGTAGTATCAGGGGGGGACAGGGGCTGGCTAGCGGGAGCTACAATGAGCAGTTCTTC
18	TRBV4-1	TRBJ2-1	NA	TRBD2	CASSQTGTASGGTNEQFF	TGCGCCAGCAGCCAGACCGGGACGGCTAGCGGGGGGACCAATGAGCAGTTCTTC
12	TRBV10-1	TRBJ1-5	NA	NA	CASIWHGQPQHF	TGCGCCAGCATTTGGCATGGTCAGCCCCAGCATTTT